The present entry profiles one T cell receptor beta chain with its context. TCRdb's table, derived via immunoSEQ multiplex PCR, lists solely in-frame clones and lacks some. Of 46,000 or so clones in the sample, 85% to 95% were seen once. During surgery, about 0.5-1 mL peripheral blood was drawn from four of eight donors. The sample originates from a study of human thymus T cells. CDR1 and CDR2 from the germline V gene are KGHSH and LQKENI. The CDR3 is made up of 12 amino acids. With 2 bases removed from V and 13 bases from J, the gap between germline ends came to 12 bases. This chain joins TRBV18 and TRBJ2-1, with a weak D call TRBD1 (6 bases). The sequence derives from a girl younger than two with a congenital heart defect but otherwise immunologically healthy. The sequenced material came from blood. CDR3: CASSPGGRYQFF. Here the CDR3 DNA reads TGTGCCAGCTCACCAGGGGGCAGGTACCAGTTCTTC.